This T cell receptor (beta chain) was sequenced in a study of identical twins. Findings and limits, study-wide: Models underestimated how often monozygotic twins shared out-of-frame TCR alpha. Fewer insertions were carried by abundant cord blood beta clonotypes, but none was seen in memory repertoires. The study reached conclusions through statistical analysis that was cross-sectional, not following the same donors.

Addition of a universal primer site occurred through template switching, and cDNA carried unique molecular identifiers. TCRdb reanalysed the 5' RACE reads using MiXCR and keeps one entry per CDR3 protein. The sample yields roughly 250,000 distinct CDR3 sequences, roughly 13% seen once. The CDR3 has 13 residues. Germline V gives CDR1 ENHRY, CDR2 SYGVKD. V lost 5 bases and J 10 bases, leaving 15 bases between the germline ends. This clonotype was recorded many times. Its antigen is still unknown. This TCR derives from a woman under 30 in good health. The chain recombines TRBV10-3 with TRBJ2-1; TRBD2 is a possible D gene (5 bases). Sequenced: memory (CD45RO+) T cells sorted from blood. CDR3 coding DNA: TGTGCCATCAGTCAACTAGACTTACACGAGCAGTTCTTC. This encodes CAISQLDLHEQFF.